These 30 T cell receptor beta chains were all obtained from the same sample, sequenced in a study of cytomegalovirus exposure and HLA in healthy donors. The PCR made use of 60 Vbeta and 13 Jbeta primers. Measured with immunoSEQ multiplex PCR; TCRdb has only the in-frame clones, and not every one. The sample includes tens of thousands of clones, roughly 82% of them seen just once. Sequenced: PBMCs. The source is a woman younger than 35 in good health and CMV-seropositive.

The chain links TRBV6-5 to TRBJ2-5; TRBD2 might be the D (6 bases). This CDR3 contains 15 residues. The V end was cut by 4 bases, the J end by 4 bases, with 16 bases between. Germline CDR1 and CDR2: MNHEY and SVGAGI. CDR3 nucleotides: TGTGCCAGCAGTTTAGTCGGTTGGAGGGTAGAGACCCAGTACTTC. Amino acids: CASSLVGWRVETQYF.

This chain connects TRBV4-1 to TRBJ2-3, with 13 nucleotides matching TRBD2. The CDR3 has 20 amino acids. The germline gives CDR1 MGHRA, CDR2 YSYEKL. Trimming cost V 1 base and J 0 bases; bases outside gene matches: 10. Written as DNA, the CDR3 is TGCGCCAGCAGCCAAGTCACTAGCGGGGGGGAACCCAATAGCACAGATACGCAGTATTTT. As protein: CASSQVTSGGEPNSTDTQYF.

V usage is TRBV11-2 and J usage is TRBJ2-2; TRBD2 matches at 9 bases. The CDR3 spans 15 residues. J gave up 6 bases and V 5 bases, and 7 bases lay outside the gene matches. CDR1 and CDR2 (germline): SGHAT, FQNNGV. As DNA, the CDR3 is TGTGCCAGCAGCCCCGCGGGGGGGTTAGCCGGGGAGCTGTTTTTT. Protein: CASSPAGGLAGELFF.

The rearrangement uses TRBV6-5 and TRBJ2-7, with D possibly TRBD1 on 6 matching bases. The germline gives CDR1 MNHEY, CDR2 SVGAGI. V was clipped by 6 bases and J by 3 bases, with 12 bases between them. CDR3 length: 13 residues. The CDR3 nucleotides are TGTGCCAGCAGCCACAGGGATGGCTACGAGCAGTACTTC. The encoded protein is CASSHRDGYEQYF.

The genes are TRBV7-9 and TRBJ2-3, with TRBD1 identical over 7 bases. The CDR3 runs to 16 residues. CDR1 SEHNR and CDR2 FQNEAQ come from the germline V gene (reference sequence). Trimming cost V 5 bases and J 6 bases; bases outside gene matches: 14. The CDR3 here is CASSPRQGSIWDTQYF. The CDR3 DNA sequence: TGTGCCAGCAGCCCAAGACAGGGAAGTATATGGGATACGCAGTATTTT.

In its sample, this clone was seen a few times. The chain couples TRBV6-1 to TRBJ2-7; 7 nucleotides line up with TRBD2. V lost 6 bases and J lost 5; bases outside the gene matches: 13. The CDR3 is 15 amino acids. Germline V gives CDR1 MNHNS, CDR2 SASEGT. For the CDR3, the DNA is TGTGCCAGCAGGGAATTAGCGGGTACCAGCGACGAGCAGTACTTC. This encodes CASRELAGTSDEQYF.

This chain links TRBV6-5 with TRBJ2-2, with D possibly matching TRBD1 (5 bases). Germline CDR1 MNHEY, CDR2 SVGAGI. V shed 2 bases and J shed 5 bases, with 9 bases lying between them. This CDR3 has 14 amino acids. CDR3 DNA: TGTGCCAGCAGTTACGGGGCCCGGACCGGGGAGCTGTTTTTT. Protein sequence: CASSYGARTGELFF.

CDR3 in DNA: TGTGCCAGCAGCCGTATTGCTAGCGGAAACACCGGGGAGCTGTTTTTT. It yields the protein CASSRIASGNTGELFF. The gene calls are TRBV9 and TRBJ2-2, with TRBD2 identical over 7 bases. The CDR3 covers 16 residues. Germline V gene lookup returns CDR1 SGDLS and CDR2 YYNGEE. V shed 4 bases, J shed 2 bases, and the junction held 8 bases outside the gene matches. Full variable domain (rest looked up from reference TRBV9 and TRBJ2-2): DSGVTQTPKHLITATGQRVTLRCSPRSGDLSVYWYQQSLDQGLQFLIQYYNGEERAKGNILERFSAQQFPDLHSELNLSSLELGDSALYFCASSRIASGNTGELFFGEGSRLTVL.

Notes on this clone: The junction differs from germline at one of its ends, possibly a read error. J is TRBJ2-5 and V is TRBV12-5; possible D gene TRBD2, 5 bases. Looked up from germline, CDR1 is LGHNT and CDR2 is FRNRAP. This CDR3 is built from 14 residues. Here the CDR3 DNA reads TGTGCTAGTGGTTTGGGCGGGTCCTTGTCAGTACAAGACTTC. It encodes CASGLGGSLSVQDF.

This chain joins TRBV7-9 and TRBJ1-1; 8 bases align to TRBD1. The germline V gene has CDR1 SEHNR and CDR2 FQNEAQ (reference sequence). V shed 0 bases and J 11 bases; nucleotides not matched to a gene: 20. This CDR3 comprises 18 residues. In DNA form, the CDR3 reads TGTGCCAGCAGCTTAGCGCCGGGACAGGACATAAGGGGGTCCGCGGCTTTCTTT. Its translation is CASSLAPGQDIRGSAAFF.

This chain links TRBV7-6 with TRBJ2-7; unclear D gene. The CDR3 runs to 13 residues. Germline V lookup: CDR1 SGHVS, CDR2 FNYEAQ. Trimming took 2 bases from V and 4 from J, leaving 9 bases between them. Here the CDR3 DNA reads TGTGCCAGCAGCTTATCGGCAGGTTACGAGCAGTACTTC. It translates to CASSLSAGYEQYF.

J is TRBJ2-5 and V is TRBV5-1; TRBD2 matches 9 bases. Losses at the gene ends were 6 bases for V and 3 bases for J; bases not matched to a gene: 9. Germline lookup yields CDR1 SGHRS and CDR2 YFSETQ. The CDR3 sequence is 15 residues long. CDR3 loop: CASKEPSGAEETQYF. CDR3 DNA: TGCGCCAGCAAGGAACCTAGCGGGGCCGAAGAGACCCAGTACTTC.

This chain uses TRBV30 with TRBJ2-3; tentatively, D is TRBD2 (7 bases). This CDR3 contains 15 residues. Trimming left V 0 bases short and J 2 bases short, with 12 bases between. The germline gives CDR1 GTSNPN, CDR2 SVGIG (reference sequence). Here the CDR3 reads CAWSVGGAPTDTQYF. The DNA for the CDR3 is TGTGCCTGGAGTGTGGGGGGGGCGCCCACAGATACGCAGTATTTT.

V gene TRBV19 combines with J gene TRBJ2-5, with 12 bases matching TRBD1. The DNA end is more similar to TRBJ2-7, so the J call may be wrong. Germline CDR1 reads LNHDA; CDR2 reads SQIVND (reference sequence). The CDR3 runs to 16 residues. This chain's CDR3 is CASSAPGQGAAYEQYF. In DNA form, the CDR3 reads TGTGCCAGTAGTGCCCCGGGACAGGGGGCGGCCTACGAGCAGTACTTC.

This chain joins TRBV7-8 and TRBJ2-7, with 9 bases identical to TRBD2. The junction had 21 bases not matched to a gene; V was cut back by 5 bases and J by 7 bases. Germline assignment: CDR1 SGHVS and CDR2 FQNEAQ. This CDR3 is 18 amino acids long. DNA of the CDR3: TGTGCCAGCAGCACCCACAGGTGGCGGGAGGGCCAGGCTGTGGAGCAGTACTTC. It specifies CASSTHRWREGQAVEQYF.

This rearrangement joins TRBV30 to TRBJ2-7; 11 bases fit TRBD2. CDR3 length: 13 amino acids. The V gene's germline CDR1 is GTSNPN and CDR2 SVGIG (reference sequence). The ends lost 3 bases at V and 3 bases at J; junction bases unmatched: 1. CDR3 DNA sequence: TGTGCCTGGAGGACTAGCGGGAACTACGAGCAGTACTTC. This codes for CAWRTSGNYEQYF.

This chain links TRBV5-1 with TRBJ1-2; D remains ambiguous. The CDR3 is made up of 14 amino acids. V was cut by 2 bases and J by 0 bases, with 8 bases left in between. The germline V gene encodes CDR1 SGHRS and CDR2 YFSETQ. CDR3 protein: CASSLADPNYGYTF. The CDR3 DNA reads TGCGCCAGCAGCTTAGCCGATCCTAACTATGGCTACACCTTC.

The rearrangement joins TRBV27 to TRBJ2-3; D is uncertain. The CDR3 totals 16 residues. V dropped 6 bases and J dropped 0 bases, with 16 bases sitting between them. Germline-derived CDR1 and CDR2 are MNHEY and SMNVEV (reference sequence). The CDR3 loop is CASSLIYETSTDTQYF. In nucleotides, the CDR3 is TGTGCCAGCAGCTTGATCTATGAAACTAGCACAGATACGCAGTATTTT.

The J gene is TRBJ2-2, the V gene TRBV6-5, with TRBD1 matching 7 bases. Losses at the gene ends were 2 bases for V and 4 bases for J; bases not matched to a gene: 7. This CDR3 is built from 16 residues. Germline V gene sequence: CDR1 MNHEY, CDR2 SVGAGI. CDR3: CASSYRRTGGTGELFF. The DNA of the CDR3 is TGTGCCAGCAGTTACAGGAGGACAGGCGGCACCGGGGAGCTGTTTTTT.

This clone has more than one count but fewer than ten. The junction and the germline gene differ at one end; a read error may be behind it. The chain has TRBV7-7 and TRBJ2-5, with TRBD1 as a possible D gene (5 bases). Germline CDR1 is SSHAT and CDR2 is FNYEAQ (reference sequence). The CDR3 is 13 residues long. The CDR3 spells CASSFRGGETQYF. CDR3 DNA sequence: TGTGCTAGCAGCTTTAGGGGTGGGGAGACCCAGTACTTC.

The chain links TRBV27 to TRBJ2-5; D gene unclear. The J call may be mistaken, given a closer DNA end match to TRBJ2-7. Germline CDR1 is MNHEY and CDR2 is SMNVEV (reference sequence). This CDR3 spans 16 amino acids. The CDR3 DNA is TGTGCCAGCAGTCCCCTGAGCGTCTCCCCCTACTACGAGCAGTACTTC. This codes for CASSPLSVSPYYEQYF.

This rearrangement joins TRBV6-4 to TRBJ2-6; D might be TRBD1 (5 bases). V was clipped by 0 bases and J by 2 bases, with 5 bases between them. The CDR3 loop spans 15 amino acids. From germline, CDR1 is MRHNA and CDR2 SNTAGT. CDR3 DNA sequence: TGTGCCAGCAGTGACTCAGGGGCTGGGGCCAACGTCCTGACTTTC. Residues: CASSDSGAGANVLTF.

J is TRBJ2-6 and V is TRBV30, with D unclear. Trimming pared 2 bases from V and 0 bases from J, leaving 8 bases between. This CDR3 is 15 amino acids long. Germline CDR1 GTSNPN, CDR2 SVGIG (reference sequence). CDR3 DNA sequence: TGTGCCTGGAGTTCAGGCTACTCTGGGGCCAACGTCCTGACTTTC. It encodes CAWSSGYSGANVLTF.

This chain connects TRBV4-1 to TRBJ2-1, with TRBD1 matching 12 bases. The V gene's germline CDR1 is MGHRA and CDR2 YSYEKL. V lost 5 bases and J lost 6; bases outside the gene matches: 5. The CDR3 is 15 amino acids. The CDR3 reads CASSTRDRGLNEQFF. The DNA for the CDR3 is TGCGCCAGCAGCACCCGGGACAGGGGGCTCAATGAGCAGTTCTTC.

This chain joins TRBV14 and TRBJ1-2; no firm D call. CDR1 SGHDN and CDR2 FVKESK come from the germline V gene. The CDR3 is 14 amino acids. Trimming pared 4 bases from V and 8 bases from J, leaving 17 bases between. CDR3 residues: CASSLKIAGAGYTF. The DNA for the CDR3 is TGTGCCAGCAGCCTCAAAATCGCGGGTGCGGGCTACACCTTC.

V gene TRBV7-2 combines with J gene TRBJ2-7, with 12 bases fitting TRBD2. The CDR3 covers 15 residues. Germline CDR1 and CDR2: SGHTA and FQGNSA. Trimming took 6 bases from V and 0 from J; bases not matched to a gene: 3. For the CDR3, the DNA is TGTGCCAGCAGATGGACTAGCGGGAACTCCTACGAGCAGTACTTC. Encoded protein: CASRWTSGNSYEQYF.

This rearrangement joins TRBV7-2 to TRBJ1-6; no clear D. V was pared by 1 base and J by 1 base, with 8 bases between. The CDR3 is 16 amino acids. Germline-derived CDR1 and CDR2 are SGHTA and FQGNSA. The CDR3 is CASSLVRGSYNSPLHF. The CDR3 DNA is TGTGCCAGCAGCTTAGTACGGGGTTCCTATAATTCACCCCTCCACTTT.

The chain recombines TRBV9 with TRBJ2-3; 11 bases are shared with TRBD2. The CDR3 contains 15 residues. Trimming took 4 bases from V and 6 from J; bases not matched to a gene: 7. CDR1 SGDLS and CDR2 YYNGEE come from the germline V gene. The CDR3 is CASSSIAGGSDTQYF. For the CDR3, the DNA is TGTGCCAGCAGCTCCATAGCGGGGGGGTCTGATACGCAGTATTTT.

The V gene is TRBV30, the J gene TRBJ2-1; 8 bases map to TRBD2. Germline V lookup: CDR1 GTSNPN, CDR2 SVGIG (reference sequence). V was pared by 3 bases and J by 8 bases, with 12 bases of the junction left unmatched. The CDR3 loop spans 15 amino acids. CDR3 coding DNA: TGTGCCTGGAGAGGAGGCGGGGGGCGGGGTGATGAGCAGTTCTTC. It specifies CAWRGGGGRGDEQFF.

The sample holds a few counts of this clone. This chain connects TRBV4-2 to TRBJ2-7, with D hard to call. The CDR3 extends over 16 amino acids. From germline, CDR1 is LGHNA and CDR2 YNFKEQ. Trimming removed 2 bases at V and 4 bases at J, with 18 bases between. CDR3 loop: CASSQLLRINTYEQYF. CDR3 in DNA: TGTGCCAGCAGCCAACTGTTGCGGATAAATACTTACGAGCAGTACTTC.